The rows below give T cell receptor beta chains drawn from one sample of a study of blood T cell repertoires in COVID-19. Repertoires were generated with immunoSEQ multiplex PCR, while TCRdb's copy carries only in-frame clones and drops some. Among roughly 190,000 clones listed, about four fifths were seen once. Sequencing input: peripheral blood. The receptors originated from a woman aged 70-85 years with active or convalescent COVID-19. CDR3s include the opening cysteine and the closing phenylalanine or tryptophan. A D gene is named only where the DNA matches it firmly. Not all rows give a size; the values are once, few, many and, for expanded clones, a class.

d_gene: NA
abundance: few
v_gene: TRBV19
j_gene: TRBJ2-1
CDR3aa: CASSRVTYNEQFF
CDR3nt: TGTGCCAGTAGCCGGGTGACCTACAATGAGCAGTTCTTC

d_gene: NA
abundance: NA
v_gene: TRBV28
j_gene: TRBJ1-2
CDR3aa: CASSLTGTNYGYTF
CDR3nt: TGTGCCAGCAGTTTAACAGGGACTAACTATGGCTACACCTTC

d_gene: TRBD1
abundance: NA
v_gene: TRBV29-1
j_gene: TRBJ1-5
CDR3aa: CSVRTGGSNSNQPQHF
CDR3nt: TGCAGCGTCCGGACAGGGGGCTCCAATAGCAATCAGCCCCAGCATTTT

d_gene: NA
abundance: NA
v_gene: TRBV11-2
j_gene: TRBJ2-7
CDR3aa: CASSTFGGSSATYEQYF
CDR3nt: TGTGCCAGCAGCACGTTTGGCGGGTCTAGCGCTACCTACGAGCAGTACTTC

d_gene: NA
abundance: NA
v_gene: TRBV27
j_gene: TRBJ1-5
CDR3aa: CASSLYPPGSNQPQHF
CDR3nt: TGTGCCAGCAGTCTCTACCCCCCGGGAAGCAATCAGCCCCAGCATTTT

d_gene: NA
abundance: NA
v_gene: TRBV5-1
j_gene: TRBJ2-3
CDR3aa: CASSRSQPPTDTQYF
CDR3nt: TGCGCCAGCAGTCGGTCCCAACCGCCCACAGATACGCAGTATTTT

d_gene: TRBD1
abundance: few
v_gene: TRBV30
j_gene: TRBJ1-2
CDR3aa: CAWRLKAGGYGYTF
CDR3nt: TGTGCCTGGAGGCTAAAGGCAGGGGGCTATGGCTACACCTTC

d_gene: NA
abundance: once
v_gene: TRBV27
j_gene: TRBJ1-2
CDR3aa: CASSLSSTGGPYGYTF
CDR3nt: TGTGCCAGCAGTTTATCGTCGACAGGAGGACCGTATGGCTACACCTTC

d_gene: TRBD1
abundance: NA
v_gene: TRBV7-3
j_gene: TRBJ2-1
CDR3aa: CASSIGQGAYNEQFF
CDR3nt: TGTGCCAGCAGCATCGGACAGGGGGCCTACAATGAGCAGTTCTTC

d_gene: TRBD1
abundance: NA
v_gene: TRBV5-4
j_gene: TRBJ2-2
CDR3aa: CASSSRQGAGNGELFF
CDR3nt: TGTGCCAGCAGCTCTCGACAGGGGGCTGGGAACGGGGAGCTGTTTTTT

d_gene: NA
abundance: NA
v_gene: TRBV21-1
j_gene: TRBJ2-6
CDR3aa: CASSRPNRPGANVLTF
CDR3nt: TGTGCCAGCAGCAGACCGAACAGGCCTGGGGCCAACGTCCTGACTTTC

d_gene: TRBD2
abundance: NA
v_gene: TRBV18
j_gene: TRBJ2-1
CDR3aa: CASSPPGLAGGMDEQFF
CDR3nt: TGTGCCAGCTCACCCCCGGGACTAGCGGGAGGAATGGATGAGCAGTTCTTC

d_gene: NA
abundance: many
v_gene: TRBV3-1/TRBV3-2
j_gene: TRBJ1-2
CDR3aa: CASSQEWTDGYTF
CDR3nt: TGTGCCAGCAGCCAAGAGTGGACAGATGGCTACACCTTC

d_gene: TRBD2
abundance: few
v_gene: TRBV19
j_gene: TRBJ2-1
CDR3aa: CASSIGVGGSLTDEQFF
CDR3nt: TGTGCCAGTAGTATAGGGGTCGGCGGGAGTTTAACCGATGAGCAGTTCTTC

d_gene: NA
abundance: once
v_gene: TRBV7-9
j_gene: TRBJ2-3
CDR3aa: CASSLVPYSSSTDTQYF
CDR3nt: TGTGCCAGCAGCTTAGTCCCATACAGCTCTAGCACAGATACGCAGTATTTT

d_gene: NA
abundance: NA
v_gene: TRBV6-5
j_gene: TRBJ1-2
CDR3aa: CASTREPGGGYTF
CDR3nt: TGTGCCAGCACCAGAGAGCCCGGGGGTGGCTACACCTTC

d_gene: NA
abundance: NA
v_gene: TRBV7-9
j_gene: TRBJ1-4
CDR3aa: CASSLVTTNEKLFF
CDR3nt: TGTGCCAGCAGCTTAGTTACAACTAATGAAAAACTGTTTTTT

d_gene: TRBD1
abundance: NA
v_gene: TRBV5-1
j_gene: TRBJ2-2
CDR3aa: CASSSGQGHTGELFF
CDR3nt: TGCGCCAGCAGCTCGGGACAGGGCCACACCGGGGAGCTGTTTTTT